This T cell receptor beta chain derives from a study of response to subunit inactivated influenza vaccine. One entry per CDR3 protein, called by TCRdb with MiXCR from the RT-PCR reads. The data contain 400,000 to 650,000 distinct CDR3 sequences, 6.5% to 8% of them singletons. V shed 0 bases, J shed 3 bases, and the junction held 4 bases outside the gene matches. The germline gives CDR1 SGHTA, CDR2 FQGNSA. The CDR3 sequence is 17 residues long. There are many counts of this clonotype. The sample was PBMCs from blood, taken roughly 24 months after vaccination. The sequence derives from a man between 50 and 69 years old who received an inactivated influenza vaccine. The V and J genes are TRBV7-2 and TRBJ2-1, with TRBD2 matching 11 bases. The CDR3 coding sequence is TGTGCCAGCAGCTTAGCCCTAGCGGGAGGATTCTACAATGAGCAGTTCTTC. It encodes CASSLALAGGFYNEQFF. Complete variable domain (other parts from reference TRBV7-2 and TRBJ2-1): GAGVSQSPSNKVTEKGKDVELRCDPISGHTALYWYRQSLGQGLEFLIYFQGNSAPDKSGLPSDRFSAERTGGSVSTLTIQRTQQEDSAVYLCASSLALAGGFYNEQFFGPGTRLTVL.